This T cell receptor (beta chain) was found in a study of early T cells in non-severe SARS-CoV-2 infection. This clonotype was observed at least ten times. TCRdb used MiXCR to reprocess the 5' RACE reads, holding one entry per CDR3 protein. The data hold approximately 40,000 distinct CDR3 sequences, with around 6.3% observed a single time. This CDR3 region has 17 residues. The germline V and J ends were trimmed by 4 bases and 7 bases, with 22 bases remaining between them. Germline V gene lookup returns CDR1 SEHNR and CDR2 FQNEAQ (reference sequence). The sample here was whole blood, taken at baseline. The chain carries TRBV7-9 and TRBJ1-4; D is possibly TRBD1 (5 bases). This receptor was obtained from an adult who was a healthcare worker with PCR-confirmed SARS-CoV-2 infection or an uninfected control (not recorded which). CDR3 nucleotides: TGTGCCAGCAGCTATTCTCGGACGTGGGGCGATACTGAAAAACTGTTTTTT. Its translation is CASSYSRTWGDTEKLFF. The full variable domain, rest sourced from reference TRBV7-9 and TRBJ1-4, is DTGVSQNPRHKITKRGQNVTFRCDPISEHNRLYWYRQTLGQGPEFLTYFQNEAQLEKSRLLSDRFSAERPKGSFSTLEIQRTEQGDSAMYLCASSYSRTWGDTEKLFFGSGTQLSVL.